The rows below give T cell receptor beta chains drawn from one sample of a study of cytomegalovirus exposure and HLA in healthy donors. Clones were sequenced by immunoSEQ multiplex PCR, and TCRdb holds only the in-frame ones, with some missing. The sample holds over 130,000 clones, more than 60% seen once. The sample taken for sequencing was PBMCs. These receptors all stem from an older woman in good health and CMV-seronegative. The conserved cysteine and the conserved F or W are not part of the CDR3 here.

length,J,V,CDR3
12,TRBJ1-4,TRBV7-2,ASSLSATNEKLF
13,TRBJ1-2,TRBV28,ASSSTGDRNYGYT
12,TRBJ1-2,TRBV5-1,ASSLGQGLGGYT
10,TRBJ2-5,TRBV5-1,ASSLTKETQY
11,TRBJ2-5,TRBV29-1,SVTPLARETQY
11,TRBJ1-1,TRBV7-3,ASSLSGRTEAF
8,TRBJ2-3,TRBV23-1,ASSPDTQY
14,TRBJ2-7,TRBV5-6,ASSPRGVRKTYEQY
15,TRBJ2-1,TRBV7-9,ASSLWGGASGYNEQF
14,TRBJ1-3,TRBV7-3,ASSFGGAPSGNTIY
12,TRBJ2-7,TRBV15,ATSSRGGIYEQY
11,TRBJ2-1,TRBV28,ASRTSGPNEQF
10,TRBJ1-2,TRBV29-1,SVEKGNYGYT